This TCR beta chain was profiled in a study of OX40 agonist ivuxolimab in advanced cancers. The study in broad terms: Ivuxolimab, which targeted the costimulatory receptor OX40 (CD134), was an agonistic, fully human IgG2 monoclonal antibody. Intravenous ivuxolimab was administered to patients every 2 weeks at six dose levels: 0.01, 0.1, 0.3, 1.5, 3 and 10 mg/kg. Of the approximately 50 patients in dose escalation, about 20 had hepatocellular carcinoma, approximately 15 had melanoma, 9 had renal cell carcinoma and 9 had head and neck cancer. In the dose-escalation cohort, 82.7% of patients were male, and the mean age was about 55 years, with a range of roughly 20 to 85. Prior anti-PD-1, anti-PD-L1 or anti-CTLA-4 therapy was permitted, and roughly two fifths of dose-escalation patients had received checkpoint inhibitors. Partial responses occurred in three dose-escalation patients: two with cutaneous melanoma and one with hepatocellular carcinoma. The point of sequencing TCRbeta in the periphery was to test whether ivuxolimab changed TCR sequence diversity and drove clonal T-cell expansion. The paper covers the monotherapy dose-escalation part of the phase I ivuxolimab trial, which included N of about 56 patients.

This clone came up once. No antigen is known for it. Base quality data are lacking; no much larger clone is found one base away. Patients with a history of autoimmune disease or receiving systemic immunosuppression were excluded from the trial. In every dose cohort, peripheral blood was drawn for TCR sequencing at baseline, cycle 4 day 1, and cycle 7 day 1. Samples were obtained from an open-label, multicenter, first-in-human phase I dose-escalation trial of ivuxolimab. The trial enrolled adults with locally advanced or metastatic head and neck squamous cell, hepatocellular, melanoma or renal cell carcinoma. Before TCR sequencing, CD4+ T cells and CD8+ T cells from peripheral blood were sorted into separate populations. Trimming removed 4 bases from V and 2 bases from J, leaving 6 bases between the germline ends. According to the germline V gene (reference sequence), CDR1 reads MNHNY and CDR2 reads SVGAGI. The CDR3 has 13 amino acids, counting the end cysteine and phenylalanine. Here the CDR3 DNA is all that survives: 39 bases in frame from base 1.

To sequence the TCRbeta CDR3 region, genomic DNA was isolated from the sorted cells. The immunoSEQ Assay was used to sequence the TCRbeta CDR3 regions. As stored in TCRdb, this immuneACCESS dataset retains in-frame rearrangements with V and J assigned. A fraction of the clones does not appear; measured against another copy, unresolved V genes explain less than half of the discrepancy, and the remainder lacks a known reason. This sample is represented by tens of thousands of clones; roughly 83% of them were singletons. In total, the top ten clones hold around 20% of the sample. Summary of the overall study and its limitations: Partial responders in the 0.1-3.0 mg/kg groups had among the lowest normalized peripheral clonal expansion, especially among CD8+ T cells. The antigen specificity of the clonally expanded peripheral T cells was not determined. Low levels of normalized T-cell clonal expansion were also seen in some patients who did not respond. Clonal expansion of both CD4+ and CD8+ blood T cells was observed from baseline to week 6 at doses 0.1 to 3.0 mg/kg. After ivuxolimab, more expanded clones were found on average in CD8+ T cells than in CD4+ T cells.

The chain couples TRBV6-6 to TRBJ1-5, with no reliable assignment of the D segment. This TCR derives from an adult with an advanced solid tumor such as melanoma, head and neck, liver or kidney cancer. The specimen was CD4+ or CD8+ T cells sorted from blood, collected in a trial of the OX40 agonist ivuxolimab. The CDR3 amino acid sequence is: CASSSGRNQPQHF. In nucleotide form, the sequence is TGTGCCAGCAGTTCTGGCCGCAATCAGCCCCAGCATTTT.